This TCR beta chain was captured in a study of shared clonotypes between healthy human individuals. For the study at large: With ages of 18 to 49, the donors were two women and a few men. Three CD4 naive, three CD4 memory, two CD8 naive and one CD8 memory plate were used per donor.

On this clone: Its antigen remains unidentified.

General study points: Compared with memory subsets, naive subsets generally had larger estimated richness. Clonotype sharing among donors was expected to depend on sequencing depth.

Here immunoSEQ multiplex PCR was the method, and the copy in TCRdb shows in-frame clones only, minus some. Here the sample spans a few million clones, 80% to 95% being singletons. The CDR3 is 16 residues long. The germline V and J ends were trimmed by 1 base and 0 bases, with 7 bases remaining between them. Germline CDR1 and CDR2: MGHRA and YSYEKL. The TCR was taken from a man aged 18 to 29 in good health. Some clones in this sample may be carry-over from other donors' samples. The sequencing sample was made of naive CD4+ T cells from PBMCs. Subset reported: CD45RA+ positively selected. The V gene is TRBV4-1, the J gene TRBJ2-6; D is uncertain. The CDR3 sequence is CASSQGSGSGANVLTF. CDR3 sequence (DNA): TGCGCCAGCAGCCAAGGGTCCGGCTCTGGGGCCAACGTCCTGACTTTC.